The T cell receptor beta chain under discussion was sequenced for a study of PD-1 blockade in classical Hodgkin lymphoma (dated by TCRdb to about 2020). With respect to the entire study: Nivolumab dosing was 3 mg/kg intravenously every 2 weeks, continuing until either disease progression or unacceptable toxicity. A peripheral blood immune signature of response to PD-1 blockade in classical Hodgkin lymphoma was defined using TCR beta sequencing and CyTOF.

Of note for this clone: What this receptor recognizes is not known. The record has no base qualities; no much larger clone is one base away.

CDR1 and CDR2 (SGHDN, FVKESK) derive from the germline V gene. The CDR3 numbers 17 residues from cysteine through phenylalanine. Kept here is only the CDR3 DNA, which spans 51 bases and is read in frame from base 1. V sheds 0 bases and J sheds 2 bases, leaving 16 bases between their ends. What the work shows at the level of the full study, not this receptor alone: Trial patients achieving complete response had baseline diversity similar to newly diagnosed patients, whereas partial responders and progressors had significantly lower diversity. The study was limited to a single clinical trial cohort, and causes of repertoire differences, possibly disease activity or prior therapy, remained undefined. Lower diversity was seen in patients whose nivolumab began less than 1 year after ASCT, and these patients were left out of later analyses so that immune reconstitution would not confound the results. A significant rise by C4D1 was seen in CD4+ but not CD8+ TCR diversity (p=0.0027 vs p=0.16), with the rise being most apparent in complete responders (p=0.02). Baseline TCR diversity was reported as lower in newly diagnosed patients than in healthy donors, and lower still in relapsed/refractory patients.

The Qiagen DNeasy kit was used to extract genomic DNA both from unsorted PBMCs and from the negatively selected CD4+ and CD8+ fractions. TCR beta CDR3 regions were amplified by immunoSEQ multiplex PCR using primers annealing to V and J segments. A synthetic immune receptor repertoire was used to minimize amplification bias, and any remaining bias was removed computationally after sequencing. From the authors' description of their analysis: Repertoire diversity was quantified as the Shannon entropy index using custom Python scripts. Unsorted, CD4+ and CD8+ repertoires were analyzed separately, except in combined analyses where CD4+ and CD8+ sequences were merged in silico. A clone counted as expanded when the clone's frequency after treatment rose at least 2-fold relative to C1D1, and clones undetected at baseline were given a pseudocount of 0.5. Singleton clones were defined as clones with 0 or 1 copy at C1D1, and non-singleton clones were defined as clones with 2 or more copies. Clones expanded in unsorted samples were annotated as CD4+, CD8+ or unknown by matching protein sequences in sorted samples from the same patient. Diversity changes from C1D1 to C4D1 were tested in paired samples using Wilcoxon tests. What TCRdb holds here is the immuneACCESS table cut down to in-frame rearrangements. Part of the clones is not present; checked against another copy, under half of the missing clones reflect an unresolved V gene, and the others are unexplained. The V and J calls and clone size come from that table; D and trimming were worked out from the DNA. This sample holds fewer than 55,000 clones; 85% to 90% were observed only once. Roughly a tenth of the sample is taken by the ten largest.

Interpreted using the paper, the time point label stands for: cycle 1 day 1 (C1D1), immediately before nivolumab initiation. Every trial patient had relapsed following autologous stem cell transplantation, and prior brentuximab vedotin exposure was what differed among cohorts A, B and C. The trial cohort included 56 patients with relapsed/refractory classical Hodgkin lymphoma, and each patient had a best overall response of complete response, partial response or progressive disease. Single-agent nivolumab was administered to trial patients in the multi-cohort phase II CheckMate 205 trial. An independent review committee assessed best overall response by applying the 2007 International Working Group response criteria. PBMCs from the trial were collected at three points: immediately before nivolumab initiation (C1D1), and during therapy at cycle 2 day 1 and cycle 4 day 1. Peripheral blood was collected in 8 mL Vacutainer Cell Preparation Tubes, from which PBMCs were isolated by centrifugation and then cryopreserved.

The sequence joins TRBV14 to TRBJ1-2, with TRBD1 tentatively as D gene (6 bases match). Here the sequenced sample was peripheral blood mononuclear cells (PBMCs), taken at baseline. This TCR was recovered from a human donor with classical Hodgkin lymphoma. The nucleotide sequence reads as follows: TGTGCCAGCAGCCAAGATGGGGGCTTAGAGGCGAACTATGGCTACACCTTC. Translated, this is CASSQDGGLEANYGYTF.